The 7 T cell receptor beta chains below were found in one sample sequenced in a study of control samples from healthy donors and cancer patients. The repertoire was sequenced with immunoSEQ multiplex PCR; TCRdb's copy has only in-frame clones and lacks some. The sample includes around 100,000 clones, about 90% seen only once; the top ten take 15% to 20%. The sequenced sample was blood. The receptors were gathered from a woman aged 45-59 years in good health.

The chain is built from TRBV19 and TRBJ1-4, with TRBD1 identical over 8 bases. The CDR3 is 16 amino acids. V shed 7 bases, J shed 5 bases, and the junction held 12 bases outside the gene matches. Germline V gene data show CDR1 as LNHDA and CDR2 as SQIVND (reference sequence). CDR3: CASTPSRDRKNEKLFF. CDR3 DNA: TGTGCCAGTACCCCATCCCGGGACAGGAAAAATGAAAAACTGTTTTTT.

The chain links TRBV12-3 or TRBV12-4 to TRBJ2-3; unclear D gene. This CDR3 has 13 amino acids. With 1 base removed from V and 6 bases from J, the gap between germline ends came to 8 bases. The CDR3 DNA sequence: TGTGCCAGCAGTTTAGGGGTCAGGGATACGCAGTATTTT. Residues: CASSLGVRDTQYF.

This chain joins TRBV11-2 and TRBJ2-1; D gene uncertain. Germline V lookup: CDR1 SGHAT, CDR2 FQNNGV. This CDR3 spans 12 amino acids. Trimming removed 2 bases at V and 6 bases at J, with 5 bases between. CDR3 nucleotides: TGTGCCAGCAGCTTAATTATCAATGAGCAGTTCTTC. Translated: CASSLIINEQFF. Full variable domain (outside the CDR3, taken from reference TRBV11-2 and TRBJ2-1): EAGVAQSPRYKIIEKRQSVAFWCNPISGHATLYWYQQILGQGPKLLIQFQNNGVVDDSQLPKDRFSAERLKGVDSTLKIQPAKLEDSAVYLCASSLIINEQFFGPGTRLTVL.

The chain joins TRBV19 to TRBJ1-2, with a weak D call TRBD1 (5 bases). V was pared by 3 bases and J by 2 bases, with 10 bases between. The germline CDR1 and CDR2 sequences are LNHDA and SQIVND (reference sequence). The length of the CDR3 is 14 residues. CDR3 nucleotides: TGTGCCAGTAGTATCCGGGCAGGGAACTATGGCTACACCTTC. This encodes CASSIRAGNYGYTF. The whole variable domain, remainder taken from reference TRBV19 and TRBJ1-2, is DGGITQSPKYLFRKEGQNVTLSCEQNLNHDAMYWYRQDPGQGLRLIYYSQIVNDFQKGDIAEGYSVSREKKESFPLTVTSAQKNPTAFYLCASSIRAGNYGYTFGSGTRLTVV.

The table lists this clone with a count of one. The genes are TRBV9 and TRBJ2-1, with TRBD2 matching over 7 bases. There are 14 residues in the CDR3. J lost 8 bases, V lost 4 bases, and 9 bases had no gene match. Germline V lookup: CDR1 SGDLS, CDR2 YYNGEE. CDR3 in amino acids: CASSRATGRDEQFF. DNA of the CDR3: TGTGCCAGCAGCCGGGCCACGGGGAGGGATGAGCAGTTCTTC.

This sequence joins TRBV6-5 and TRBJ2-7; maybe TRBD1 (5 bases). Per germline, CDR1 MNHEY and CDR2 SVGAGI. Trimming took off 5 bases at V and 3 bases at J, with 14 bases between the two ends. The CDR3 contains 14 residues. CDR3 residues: CASSRQPGIYEQYF. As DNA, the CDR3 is TGTGCCAGCAGTCGACAGCCCGGAATCTACGAGCAGTACTTC.

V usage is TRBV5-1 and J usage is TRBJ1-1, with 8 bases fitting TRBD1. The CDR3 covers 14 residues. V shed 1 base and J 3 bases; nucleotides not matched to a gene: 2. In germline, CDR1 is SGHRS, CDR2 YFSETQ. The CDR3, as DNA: TGCGCCAGCAGCTTGACAGGGGGGTACACTGAAGCTTTCTTT. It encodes CASSLTGGYTEAFF.